The present T cell receptor (beta chain) was sequenced within a study of response to subunit inactivated influenza vaccine. This clonotype has only a few counts. TCRdb called the RT-PCR reads again in MiXCR, with one record for every CDR3 protein. This table has about 500,000 distinct CDR3 sequences, about 15% appearing once. Trimming took off 0 bases at V and 7 bases at J, with 12 bases between the two ends. Germline V gene lookup returns CDR1 MNHEY and CDR2 SMNVEV (reference sequence). The CDR3 sequence is 14 residues long. This chain connects TRBV27 to TRBJ1-2; D is perhaps TRBD1 (5 bases). The TCR originated in a man aged 50 to 69 who received an inactivated influenza vaccine. This sample comprised CD4+ T cells sorted from PBMCs, obtained less than 25 months after vaccination. The CDR3 nucleotides are TGTGCCAGCAGTTTATCTGCAGGGCGTAGTGGCTACACCTTC. Amino acid sequence: CASSLSAGRSGYTF.